This TCR beta chain is drawn from a study of blood T cell repertoires in COVID-19. Turning to the study itself: T cells, B-cell-depleted T cells, or PBMCs supplied cDNA or gDNA.

Original handling: It was from reference gene primer amplification that nucleated cell counts were estimated. Only in-frame clones appear in the TCRdb table, and some are missing; sequencing was by immunoSEQ multiplex PCR. That table gives V, J and clone size, and the DNA gave D and trimming. This repertoire shows roughly 140,000 clones, around 81% found once; its top ten account for about 3%. The germline V gene encodes CDR1 LGHDT and CDR2 YNNKEL (reference sequence). V shed 4 bases and J 3 bases; nucleotides not matched to a gene: 9. This CDR3 contains 18 residues. J is TRBJ2-3 and V is TRBV3-1 (or the pseudogene TRBV3-2), with TRBD2 matching 14 bases. This clonotype originated in a middle-aged woman with active or convalescent COVID-19. The sequenced material came from peripheral blood. The CDR3 loop is CASSPGTSGGPGTDTQYF. CDR3 DNA: TGTGCCAGCAGCCCGGGGACTAGCGGGGGACCAGGGACAGATACGCAGTATTTT.